The rows below give T cell receptor beta chains drawn from one sample of a study of shared T cell receptors in the human thymus. The repertoire was sequenced with immunoSEQ multiplex PCR; TCRdb's copy has only in-frame clones and lacks some. Among about 540,000 clones listed, more than 75% were seen once. The same sample was also used in a study of human thymus T cells.

Sequenced sample: thymocytes. The receptors originated from a boy less than two years old with a congenital heart defect. Each CDR3 is given with its conserved first and last residue. Fields, in order: D gene, V gene, J gene, clone size, CDR3 protein, CDR3 DNA. A D gene is named only where the DNA matches it firmly. Where a row states a size, it is once, few, many or the class of an expanded clone; other rows omit it.

D gene: .; V gene: TRBV14; J gene: TRBJ2-1; clone size: .; CDR3 protein: CASSQGWEQDNEQFF; CDR3 DNA: TGTGCCAGCAGCCAAGGGTGGGAGCAAGACAATGAGCAGTTCTTC
D gene: .; V gene: TRBV7-6; J gene: TRBJ2-2; clone size: once; CDR3 protein: CASSFTYRVGTGELFF; CDR3 DNA: TGTGCCAGCAGCTTTACATACAGGGTCGGAACCGGGGAGCTGTTTTTT
D gene: .; V gene: TRBV5-1; J gene: TRBJ1-1; clone size: .; CDR3 protein: CASSLGPPSGSTEAFF; CDR3 DNA: TGCGCCAGCAGCTTGGGACCCCCCTCCGGGAGCACTGAAGCTTTCTTT
D gene: TRBD1; V gene: TRBV7-9; J gene: TRBJ2-4; clone size: .; CDR3 protein: CAIPEDRTGWFGENIQYF; CDR3 DNA: TGTGCCATCCCGGAGGACCGGACAGGGTGGTTTGGTGAAAACATTCAGTACTTC
D gene: .; V gene: TRBV4-1; J gene: TRBJ1-4; clone size: .; CDR3 protein: CASSSKRVATNEKLFF; CDR3 DNA: TGCGCCAGCAGCTCAAAGAGGGTTGCAACTAATGAAAAACTGTTTTTT
D gene: TRBD2; V gene: TRBV10-3; J gene: TRBJ2-5; clone size: .; CDR3 protein: CAISESRTSGGGGETQYF; CDR3 DNA: TGTGCCATCAGTGAGTCTAGGACTAGCGGAGGAGGGGGTGAGACCCAGTACTTC
D gene: TRBD2; V gene: TRBV6-1; J gene: TRBJ2-3; clone size: .; CDR3 protein: CASSPGLAGPDTQYF; CDR3 DNA: TGTGCCAGCAGTCCGGGACTAGCGGGCCCAGATACGCAGTATTTT
D gene: .; V gene: TRBV6-1; J gene: TRBJ1-2; clone size: .; CDR3 protein: CASSPRTGGYGYTF; CDR3 DNA: TGTGCCAGCAGCCCAAGGACGGGCGGGTATGGCTACACCTTC
D gene: TRBD2; V gene: TRBV11-2; J gene: TRBJ2-2; clone size: .; CDR3 protein: CASSLGNQGGDGELFF; CDR3 DNA: TGTGCCAGCAGCTTAGGCAACCAGGGAGGGGACGGGGAGCTGTTTTTT
D gene: TRBD2; V gene: TRBV27; J gene: TRBJ2-4; clone size: .; CDR3 protein: CASSPRASGREWAKNIQYF; CDR3 DNA: TGTGCCAGCAGTCCCCGGGCTAGCGGGAGGGAATGGGCCAAAAACATTCAGTACTTC
D gene: .; V gene: TRBV2; J gene: TRBJ2-3; clone size: .; CDR3 protein: CASSLGGTDTQYF; CDR3 DNA: TGTGCCAGCAGCCTGGGCGGCACAGATACGCAGTATTTT
D gene: TRBD2; V gene: TRBV10-1; J gene: TRBJ2-4; clone size: .; CDR3 protein: CASSEVGREGDIQYF; CDR3 DNA: TGCGCCAGCAGTGAGGTTGGCAGGGAGGGAGACATTCAGTACTTC
D gene: .; V gene: TRBV5-8; J gene: TRBJ1-1; clone size: .; CDR3 protein: CASSVGGQQNTEAFF; CDR3 DNA: TGTGCCAGCAGCGTGGGCGGACAGCAGAACACTGAAGCTTTCTTT
D gene: TRBD1; V gene: TRBV6-6; J gene: TRBJ2-2; clone size: .; CDR3 protein: CASSYEQGRITGELFF; CDR3 DNA: TGTGCCAGCAGTTACGAACAGGGGAGAATAACCGGGGAGCTGTTTTTT
D gene: TRBD1; V gene: TRBV27; J gene: TRBJ1-2; clone size: .; CDR3 protein: CASSSGAAGRGRGGYTF; CDR3 DNA: TGTGCCAGCAGTTCCGGGGCCGCCGGCAGGGGGCGGGGGGGCTACACCTTC
D gene: .; V gene: TRBV25-1; J gene: TRBJ2-7; clone size: .; CDR3 protein: CAPSARGGEQYF; CDR3 DNA: TGTGCCCCCTCGGCGAGAGGAGGAGAGCAGTACTTC
D gene: TRBD1; V gene: TRBV4-2; J gene: TRBJ2-2; clone size: .; CDR3 protein: CASSQAEEFWGQGYTGELFF; CDR3 DNA: TGTGCCAGCAGCCAAGCGGAGGAGTTTTGGGGACAGGGATACACCGGGGAGCTGTTTTTT
D gene: TRBD1; V gene: TRBV6-1; J gene: TRBJ2-7; clone size: .; CDR3 protein: CASSEGAGGKHEQYF; CDR3 DNA: TGTGCCAGCAGTGAAGGGGCAGGGGGCAAGCACGAGCAGTACTTC
D gene: TRBD2; V gene: TRBV4-3; J gene: TRBJ2-1; clone size: .; CDR3 protein: CASSQDSPSGRFMGDNEQFF; CDR3 DNA: TGCGCCAGCAGCCAAGATTCCCCTAGCGGGAGATTCATGGGCGACAATGAGCAGTTCTTC
D gene: TRBD2; V gene: TRBV5-5; J gene: TRBJ2-2; clone size: .; CDR3 protein: CASNPRTSGRPRGTGELFF; CDR3 DNA: TGTGCCAGCAACCCTCGGACTAGCGGGAGGCCCCGGGGCACCGGGGAGCTGTTTTTT
D gene: .; V gene: TRBV28; J gene: TRBJ2-5; clone size: .; CDR3 protein: CASSLQETQYF; CDR3 DNA: TGTGCCAGCAGTCTCCAAGAGACCCAGTACTTC
D gene: .; V gene: TRBV5-6; J gene: TRBJ2-2; clone size: few; CDR3 protein: CASSVRMANTGELFF; CDR3 DNA: TGTGCCAGCAGCGTGCGGATGGCGAACACCGGGGAGCTGTTTTTT
D gene: .; V gene: TRBV30; J gene: TRBJ1-2; clone size: once; CDR3 protein: CAWVTGTASYGYTF; CDR3 DNA: TGTGCCTGGGTTACAGGGACCGCAAGTTATGGCTACACCTTC
D gene: .; V gene: TRBV6-5; J gene: TRBJ1-5; clone size: .; CDR3 protein: CASSYVAGDNQPQHF; CDR3 DNA: TGTGCCAGCAGTTACGTGGCAGGGGACAATCAGCCCCAGCATTTT
D gene: TRBD1; V gene: TRBV29-1; J gene: TRBJ2-5; clone size: .; CDR3 protein: CSVLQGLVTQYF; CDR3 DNA: TGCAGCGTTTTACAGGGGTTGGTGACCCAGTACTTC
D gene: TRBD2; V gene: TRBV27; J gene: TRBJ2-1; clone size: few; CDR3 protein: CASRWAGLAGDNRYNEQFF; CDR3 DNA: TGTGCCAGCAGATGGGCGGGACTAGCGGGAGATAATCGATACAATGAGCAGTTCTTC
D gene: .; V gene: TRBV11-2; J gene: TRBJ2-5; clone size: .; CDR3 protein: CASSLSADPLETQYF; CDR3 DNA: TGTGCCAGCAGCTTGTCAGCGGATCCTTTGGAGACCCAGTACTTC
D gene: .; V gene: TRBV4-1; J gene: TRBJ2-7; clone size: .; CDR3 protein: CASSLSSGVYEQYF; CDR3 DNA: TGCGCCAGCAGCCTAAGCTCCGGAGTCTACGAGCAGTACTTC
D gene: .; V gene: TRBV4-1; J gene: TRBJ1-1; clone size: .; CDR3 protein: CASSQDRVGGTNTEAFF; CDR3 DNA: TGCGCCAGCAGCCAAGATAGGGTCGGGGGGACGAACACTGAAGCTTTCTTT
D gene: .; V gene: TRBV9; J gene: TRBJ2-1; clone size: .; CDR3 protein: CASSPRLQSYNEQFF; CDR3 DNA: TGTGCCAGCAGCCCCCGTTTACAGTCCTACAATGAGCAGTTCTTC
D gene: TRBD2; V gene: TRBV28; J gene: TRBJ2-2; clone size: .; CDR3 protein: CASTISGSFTGELFF; CDR3 DNA: TGTGCCAGCACCATTAGCGGGAGCTTCACCGGGGAGCTGTTTTTT
D gene: .; V gene: TRBV6-4; J gene: TRBJ1-1; clone size: .; CDR3 protein: CASSDTLNTEAFF; CDR3 DNA: TGTGCCAGCAGTGACACATTGAACACTGAAGCTTTCTTT
D gene: .; V gene: TRBV21-1; J gene: TRBJ1-3; clone size: .; CDR3 protein: CASSTHHGTANTIYF; CDR3 DNA: TGTGCCAGCAGCACGCACCACGGGACAGCCAACACCATATATTTT
D gene: TRBD1; V gene: TRBV28; J gene: TRBJ2-7; clone size: .; CDR3 protein: CASSLTGTGGLYEQYF; CDR3 DNA: TGTGCCAGCAGTTTAACCGGGACAGGGGGCCTCTACGAGCAGTACTTC
D gene: TRBD1; V gene: TRBV2; J gene: TRBJ2-5; clone size: .; CDR3 protein: CASRPTGGVETQYF; CDR3 DNA: TGTGCCAGCAGACCTACAGGGGGCGTAGAGACCCAGTACTTC
D gene: TRBD1; V gene: TRBV12-5; J gene: TRBJ2-4; clone size: .; CDR3 protein: CASGITDREAKNIQYF; CDR3 DNA: TGTGCTAGTGGTATAACGGACAGGGAGGCCAAAAACATTCAGTACTTC
D gene: .; V gene: TRBV5-1; J gene: TRBJ1-1; clone size: .; CDR3 protein: CASSPYTQRGTEAFF; CDR3 DNA: TGCGCCAGCAGCCCCTACACACAACGAGGCACTGAAGCTTTCTTT
D gene: .; V gene: TRBV25-1; J gene: TRBJ2-6; clone size: .; CDR3 protein: CASSERCRFSGANVLTF; CDR3 DNA: TGTGCCAGCAGTGAAAGATGCAGGTTCTCTGGGGCCAACGTCCTGACTTTC
D gene: TRBD2; V gene: TRBV27; J gene: TRBJ2-7; clone size: .; CDR3 protein: CASSLSRGLASYEQYF; CDR3 DNA: TGTGCCAGCAGTTTATCGAGGGGACTAGCCTCCTACGAGCAGTACTTC
D gene: .; V gene: TRBV5-4; J gene: TRBJ2-1; clone size: .; CDR3 protein: CASSMERTTYNEQFF; CDR3 DNA: TGTGCCAGCAGTATGGAGCGGACTACCTACAATGAGCAGTTCTTC
D gene: TRBD1; V gene: TRBV5-1; J gene: TRBJ2-7; clone size: .; CDR3 protein: CASSLKYDRGGEQYF; CDR3 DNA: TGCGCCAGCAGCTTAAAGTACGACAGGGGGGGCGAGCAGTACTTC
D gene: .; V gene: TRBV25-1; J gene: TRBJ2-3; clone size: .; CDR3 protein: CASSERGFPSTDTQYF; CDR3 DNA: TGTGCCAGCAGTGAAAGGGGCTTCCCTAGCACAGATACGCAGTATTTT